This TCR beta chain was identified in a study of blood T cell repertoires in COVID-19. In the source study's methods: Estimated nucleated cell counts came from reference gene primer amplification. Profiling relied on immunoSEQ multiplex PCR, and the TCRdb table lists in-frame clones only, not all of them. From that table come the V and J calls and clone size; the DNA was used to work out D and trimming. The sample shows around 160,000 clones, about 85% of them seen only once. The CDR3 is 16 amino acids. The ends lost 4 bases at V and 2 bases at J; junction bases unmatched: 10. Germline lookup yields CDR1 GTSNPN and CDR2 SVGIG (reference sequence).

This chain connects TRBV30 to TRBJ2-3; TRBD2 matches at 9 bases. The TCR comes from a man younger than 35 with acute or convalescent COVID-19. The sequencing sample was made of peripheral blood. CDR3 protein: CAWMGGGAESTDTQYF. Here the CDR3 DNA reads TGTGCCTGGATGGGCGGGGGGGCCGAGTCCACAGATACGCAGTATTTT.